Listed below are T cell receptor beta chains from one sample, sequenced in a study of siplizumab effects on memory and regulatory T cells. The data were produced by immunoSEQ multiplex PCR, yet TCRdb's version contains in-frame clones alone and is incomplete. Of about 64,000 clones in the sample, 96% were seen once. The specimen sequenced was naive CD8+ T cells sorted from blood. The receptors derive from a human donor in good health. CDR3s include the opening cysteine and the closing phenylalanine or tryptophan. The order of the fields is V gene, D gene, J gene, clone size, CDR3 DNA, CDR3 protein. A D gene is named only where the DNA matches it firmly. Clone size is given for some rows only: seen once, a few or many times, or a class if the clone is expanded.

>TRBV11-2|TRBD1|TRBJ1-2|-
TGTGCCAGCAGCTCCGAGGACAGGGACTATGGCTACACCTTC
CASSSEDRDYGYTF
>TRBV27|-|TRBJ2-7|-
TGTGCCAGCAGTTATGGGACGGACTACGAGCAGTACTTC
CASSYGTDYEQYF
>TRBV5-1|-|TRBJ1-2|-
TGCGCCAGCAGCTTGCCTCCTGAGGGGGGAAACTATGGCTACACCTTC
CASSLPPEGGNYGYTF
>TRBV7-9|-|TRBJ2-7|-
TGTGCCAGCAGCTTTGGGGCCGAGCAGTACTTC
CASSFGAEQYF
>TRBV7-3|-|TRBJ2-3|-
TGTGCCAGCAGCTTGGACATAGATACGCAGTATTTT
CASSLDIDTQYF
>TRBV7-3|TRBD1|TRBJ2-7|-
TGTGCCAGCAGCTTAGGGACAGGGACCTACGAGCAGTACTTC
CASSLGTGTYEQYF
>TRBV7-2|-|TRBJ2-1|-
TGTGCCAGCAGCCAGCTGGGCCCCTGGAATGAGCAGTTCTTC
CASSQLGPWNEQFF
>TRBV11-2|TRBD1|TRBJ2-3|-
TGTGCCAGCAGCATCACCGTGGGACAGTCCACAGATACGCAGTATTTT
CASSITVGQSTDTQYF
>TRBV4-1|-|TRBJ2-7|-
TGCGCCAGCAGCCAGGACGGATACTACGAGCAGTACTTC
CASSQDGYYEQYF
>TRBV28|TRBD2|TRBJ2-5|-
TGTGCCAGCAGCCTTACTAGCGGGGGGCCTCAAGAGACCCAGTACTTC
CASSLTSGGPQETQYF
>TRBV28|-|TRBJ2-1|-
TGTGCCAGCAGTTTACCTTTATCCTACAATGAGCAGTTCTTC
CASSLPLSYNEQFF
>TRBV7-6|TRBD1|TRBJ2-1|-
TGTGCCAGCAGCTTAGTCAGGGGGCGAAGTTTAAATGAGCAGTTCTTC
CASSLVRGRSLNEQFF
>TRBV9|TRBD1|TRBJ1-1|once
TGTGCCAGCAGCGTGCGGGACAGGGATAACACTGAAGCTTTCTTT
CASSVRDRDNTEAFF
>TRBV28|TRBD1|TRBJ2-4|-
TGTGCCAGCAGTTTCAGGGGGCAGGGAACAGGAAACATTCAGTACTTC
CASSFRGQGTGNIQYF
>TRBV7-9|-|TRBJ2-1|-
TGTGCCAGCAGCTTAGTAATGGGCTTTAGTGAGCAGTTCTTC
CASSLVMGFSEQFF
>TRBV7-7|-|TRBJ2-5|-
TGTGCCAGCAGCTCGGGCCTGGGGGAGACCCAGTACTTC
CASSSGLGETQYF
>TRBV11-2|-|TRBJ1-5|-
TGTGCCAGCAGCTTATATGGGGGGATGGACCAGCCCCAGCATTTT
CASSLYGGMDQPQHF
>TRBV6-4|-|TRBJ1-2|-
TGTGCCAGCAGTGACTCTGCAGGGGCTTATGGCTACACCTTC
CASSDSAGAYGYTF
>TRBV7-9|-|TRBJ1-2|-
TGTGCCAGCAGCCCCGGGGCCTATGGCTACACCTTC
CASSPGAYGYTF
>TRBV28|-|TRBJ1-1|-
TGTGCCAGCAGGCGGAATGAAGCTTTCTTT
CASRRNEAFF
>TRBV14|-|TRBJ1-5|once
TGTGCCAGCAGCCAAGATCACGGTCAGCCCCAGCATTTT
CASSQDHGQPQHF
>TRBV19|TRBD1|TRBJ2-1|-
TGTGCCAGTAGGACAGGGTCCAATGAGCAGTTCTTC
CASRTGSNEQFF
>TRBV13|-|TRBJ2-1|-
TGTGCCAGCACCAAAGCCCCGGGGAGCTACAATGAGCAGTTCTTC
CASTKAPGSYNEQFF
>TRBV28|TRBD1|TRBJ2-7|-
TGTGCCAGCAGTTTATTAGCCGGGACAGGGATTTTCGGTCCCTCTTACGAGCAGTACTTC
CASSLLAGTGIFGPSYEQYF
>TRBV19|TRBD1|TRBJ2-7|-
TGTGCCAGTAGTCTCGGGACAGGGTCCTACGAGCAGTACTTC
CASSLGTGSYEQYF
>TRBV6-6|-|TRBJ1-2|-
TGTGCCAGCACCTCATGGGCCAACTATGGCTACACCTTC
CASTSWANYGYTF
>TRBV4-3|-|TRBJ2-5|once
TGCGCCAGCAGCCAAGATGTGGGGGGCCAGGAGACCCAGTACTTC
CASSQDVGGQETQYF
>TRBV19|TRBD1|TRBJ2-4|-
TGTGCCAGTAGACAGGGGCTGTGCCGGGCCAAAAACATTCAGTACTTC
CASRQGLCRAKNIQYF
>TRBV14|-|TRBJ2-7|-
TGTGCCAGCAGCGCGGCCAGCTACGAGCAGTACTTC
CASSAASYEQYF
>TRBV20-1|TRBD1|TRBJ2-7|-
TGCAGTGCTAGGGCAGGGGGCGAGCAGTACTTC
CSARAGGEQYF
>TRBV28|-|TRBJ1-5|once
TGTGCCAGCAGTTTATTGAGTCCCGGGGACAATCAGCCCCAGCATTTT
CASSLLSPGDNQPQHF
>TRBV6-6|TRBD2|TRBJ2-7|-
TGTGCCAGCAGCGGGGGGGCCTTCGAGCAGTACTTC
CASSGGAFEQYF
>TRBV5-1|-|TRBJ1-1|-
TGCGCCAGCAGCATCAGTCTCGGGAACACTGAAGCTTTCTTT
CASSISLGNTEAFF
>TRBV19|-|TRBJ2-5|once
TGTGCCAGTAGTGCGCCGGGCAGAGAGGGAGAGACCCAGTACTTC
CASSAPGREGETQYF
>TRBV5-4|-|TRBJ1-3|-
TGTGCCAGCAGCTCGGCCACAGGAAACACCATATATTTT
CASSSATGNTIYF
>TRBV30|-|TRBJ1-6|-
TGTGCCTGGAGTTTCACGACGCAGTTCACCTATAATTCACCCCTCCACTTT
CAWSFTTQFTYNSPLHF
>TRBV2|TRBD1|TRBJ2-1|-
TGTGCCAGCAGTGACCGGGACAGCTACTACAATGAGCAGTTCTTC
CASSDRDSYYNEQFF
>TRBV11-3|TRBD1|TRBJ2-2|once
TGTGCCAGCAGCACCGGGACAGGTCACGGGGAGCTGTTTTTT
CASSTGTGHGELFF
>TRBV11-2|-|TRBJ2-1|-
TGTGCCAGCAGCTTATTCTTCGGGGGAGCCAGAAATGAGCAGTTCTTC
CASSLFFGGARNEQFF
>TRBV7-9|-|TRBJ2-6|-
TGTGCCAGCAGGGCCGGACACTACTCTGGGGCCAACGTCCTGACTTTC
CASRAGHYSGANVLTF